This entry is about one TCR beta chain. The antigen remains unidentified. These data are taken from a study of T cell responses to AZD1222 COVID-19 vaccine. Study observations and caveats: All repertoire sampling was performed exclusively after the peak T cell response. Baseline seropositivity occurred in only a handful of AZD1222 recipients. Donors in the cohort were predominantly white British and more often female, and clonal diversity was possibly underestimated.

The germline CDR1 and CDR2 sequences are SGDLS and YYNGEE. The length of the CDR3 is 16 residues. Losses at the gene ends were 3 bases for V and 4 bases for J; bases not matched to a gene: 6. TCRdb keeps only in-frame clones here, not all; method: immunoSEQ multiplex PCR. The sample yields around 80,000 clones, approximately 85% seen once. This receptor was taken from an adult who received the AZD1222 COVID-19 vaccine. Here the sequenced sample was peripheral blood, taken 28 days after the second AZD1222 dose. The genes are TRBV9 and TRBJ2-5; the match to TRBD2 covers 13 bases. Here the CDR3 DNA reads TGTGCCAGCAGCGCCCATGGGACTAGCGGGGCAGAGACCCAGTACTTC. This sequence encodes CASSAHGTSGAETQYF.